A single sample gave rise to the 21 T cell receptor beta chains below, sequenced in a study of blood T cell repertoires in COVID-19. Profiled with immunoSEQ multiplex PCR; TCRdb holds only in-frame clones, not every one. Among 150,000 to 200,000 clones listed, 75% to 80% were seen once. The sequenced sample was peripheral blood. The receptor source for this set is an older woman with acute or convalescent COVID-19.

This clone was recorded a few times. V gene TRBV5-5 combines with J gene TRBJ2-2, with TRBD1 matching 7 bases. Trimming removed 4 bases from V and 4 bases from J; junction bases left unmatched: 7. CDR3 length equals 15 residues. Germline values: CDR1 SGHKS, CDR2 YYEKEE (reference sequence). The CDR3 spells CASSPTGVGTGELFF. Here the CDR3 DNA reads TGTGCCAGCAGCCCCACAGGGGTTGGCACCGGGGAGCTGTTTTTT.

The chain employs TRBV5-1 and TRBJ1-2; 8 nucleotides line up with TRBD1. The J segment lost 4 bases and the V segment lost 1 base, leaving 6 bases of the junction unmatched. Germline loops: CDR1 SGHRS, CDR2 YFSETQ. There are 15 residues in the CDR3. The CDR3 DNA sequence: TGCGCCAGCAGCTTGAGACAGGGGATGGGCTATGGCTACACCTTC. Translation gives CASSLRQGMGYGYTF.

The chain joins TRBV21-1 to TRBJ1-5. TRBV21-1 is a pseudogene. CDR3 length: 16 amino acids. The CDR3 loop reads CASHPLPGVSNQPQHF. The CDR3 DNA sequence: TGTGCCAGCCACCCCCTCCCGGGGGTGAGCAATCAGCCCCAGCATTTT.

V usage is TRBV9 and J usage is TRBJ1-2; D is unclear. The CDR3 is 15 amino acids. Deletions cut 0 bases from V and 2 bases from J, with 11 bases between. Per the germline V gene, CDR1 is SGDLS and CDR2 is YYNGEE. The CDR3: CASSVGWGANYGYTF. The CDR3 nucleotides read TGTGCCAGCAGCGTAGGATGGGGAGCGAACTATGGCTACACCTTC.

The chain joins TRBV7-2 to TRBJ2-7, with a possible D match to TRBD2 (5 bases). The germline V gene encodes CDR1 SGHTA and CDR2 FQGNSA. The CDR3 is 14 amino acids. Trimming removed 4 bases from V and 0 bases from J, with 10 bases in between. The CDR3 DNA reads TGTGCCAGCAGCTGGAGTCGGGGCTCCTACGAGCAGTACTTC. This codes for CASSWSRGSYEQYF.

This clone was detected once. The chain is built from TRBV2 and TRBJ1-6; TRBD1 agrees at 9 bases. CDR1 SNHLY and CDR2 FYNNEI come from the germline V gene. This CDR3 is 16 amino acids long. V dropped 6 bases and J dropped 2; count of bases not matched to a gene: 5. The CDR3 nucleotides are TGTGCCAGCAGACCGGGACAGGGCCCCTATAATTCACCCCTCCACTTT. It encodes CASRPGQGPYNSPLHF.

The chain is built from TRBV12-3 or TRBV12-4 and TRBJ1-2, with D possibly TRBD1 on 5 matching bases. The CDR3 extends over 12 amino acids. Trimming stripped 7 bases from V and 5 bases from J, with 11 bases between. CDR3 amino acids: CASTATAYGYTF. CDR3 DNA sequence: TGTGCCAGCACTGCGACAGCGTATGGCTACACCTTC.

The V gene is TRBV24-1, the J gene TRBJ2-7, with 11 nucleotides matching TRBD1. CDR1 is KGHDR, CDR2 SFDVKD, per germline. With V trimmed by 4 bases and J by 4 bases, 5 bases remained unmatched. The CDR3 loop spans 15 amino acids. CDR3 region: CATSEPGQGGYEQYF. The CDR3 DNA sequence: TGTGCCACCAGTGAACCGGGACAGGGGGGATACGAGCAGTACTTC.

The count of this clone is one. The V and J genes are TRBV3-1 (or the pseudogene TRBV3-2) and TRBJ2-4; D is possibly TRBD2 (7 bases). The CDR3 totals 17 residues. V was trimmed by 1 base and J by 1 base, leaving 14 bases between them. CDR1 is LGHDT, CDR2 YNNKEL, per germline (reference sequence). CDR3 protein: CASSQGGGTAAKNIQYF. CDR3 sequence (DNA): TGTGCCAGCAGCCAAGGGGGGGGCACCGCTGCCAAAAACATTCAGTACTTC.

The chain uses TRBV5-1 and TRBJ1-5; 10 bases are a match to TRBD1. Germline trimming cut 3 bases from V and 5 bases from J; bases unmatched to any gene: 2. The CDR3 spans 14 residues. Germline CDR1 and CDR2: SGHRS and YFSETQ. CDR3 in amino acids: CASSWTGGDQPQHF. The CDR3 nucleotides are TGCGCCAGCAGCTGGACAGGGGGTGATCAGCCCCAGCATTTT.

The V gene is TRBV19, the J gene TRBJ1-5; D is undetermined. CDR1 is LNHDA and CDR2 is SQIVND in the germline V gene (reference sequence). Trimming removed 8 bases from V and 3 bases from J, with 20 bases in between. CDR3 length: 16 residues. CDR3 sequence reads: CASQTLGLVNNQPQHF. CDR3 in DNA: TGTGCCAGTCAGACTTTAGGACTGGTGAACAATCAGCCCCAGCATTTT.

The V and J genes are TRBV10-2 and TRBJ2-7, with TRBD2 matching over 7 bases. CDR1 is WSHSY, CDR2 SAAADI, per germline. CDR3 length: 15 amino acids. J was trimmed by 3 bases and V by 7 bases; bases with no gene match: 12. As DNA, the CDR3 is TGCGCCAGCAAATGGGGTAGCGGGCGAAACTACGAGCAGTACTTC. It yields the protein CASKWGSGRNYEQYF.

V is TRBV3-1 (or the pseudogene TRBV3-2) and J is TRBJ2-5; 9 bases line up with TRBD1. CDR1 LGHDT and CDR2 YNNKEL come from the germline V gene (reference sequence). The V and J ends lost 2 bases and 10 bases, in that order; junction bases with no gene match: 5. The CDR3 covers 13 residues. CDR3 nucleotide sequence: TGTGCCAGCAGCCAATATGGACAGGGGATCCAGTACTTC. Translation gives CASSQYGQGIQYF.

The CDR3 spells CAISPRQGPGELFF. CDR3 coding DNA: TGTGCCATCAGTCCCAGACAGGGTCCCGGGGAGCTGTTTTTT. V and J are TRBV10-3 and TRBJ2-2, with 7 bases identical to TRBD1. V was pared by 5 bases and J by 6 bases, with 6 bases of the junction left unmatched. Germline V gene data show CDR1 as ENHRY and CDR2 as SYGVKD. The CDR3 extends over 14 amino acids.

This clone appeared a few times. The chain is built from TRBV23-1 and TRBJ2-5, with 7 bases aligning to TRBD2. TRBV23-1 is classed as an ORF, of uncertain function. The CDR3 has 23 residues. V shed 4 bases, J shed 9 bases, and the junction held 38 bases outside the gene matches. The CDR3 region has the DNA TGCGCCAGCAGTCCCTACCCTTTGAGTGTCTGGCCTCCGTTGGGGAGTGGCGGGAGACCCCAGTACTTC. It codes for CASSPYPLSVWPPLGSGGRPQYF.

The chain recombines TRBV5-1 with TRBJ1-1, with TRBD1 as a possible D gene (5 bases). Trimming pared 2 bases from V and 1 base from J, leaving 9 bases between. The germline V gene has CDR1 SGHRS and CDR2 YFSETQ. The CDR3 sequence is 14 residues long. CDR3 bases: TGCGCCAGCAGCTTTGGACAAAAGAACACTGAAGCTTTCTTT. As protein: CASSFGQKNTEAFF.

About this clone itself: This CDR3 is also generated by other DNA sequences in the sample. The V gene is TRBV3-1 (or the pseudogene TRBV3-2), the J gene TRBJ2-5, with a tentative D call TRBD1 (5 bases). Trimming stripped 1 base from V and 1 base from J, with 7 bases between. The CDR3 consists of 14 residues. Per germline, CDR1 LGHDT and CDR2 YNNKEL (reference sequence). The DNA for the CDR3 is TGTGCCAGCAGCCAAGGACAGTCCCAAGAGACCCAGTACTTC. Protein sequence: CASSQGQSQETQYF.

This clone was picked up a small number of times. The chain joins TRBV2 to TRBJ1-6; tentative D call: TRBD1 (6 bases). The V gene lost 7 bases and the J gene lost 3 bases, with 19 bases spanning the gap. This CDR3 spans 17 amino acids. CDR1 and CDR2 (germline): SNHLY, FYNNEI. CDR3 nucleotides: TGTGCCAGCAATGGGGCGCCGGGACACAACTATAATTCACCCCTCCACTTT. This codes for CASNGAPGHNYNSPLHF.

The gene calls are TRBV4-1 and TRBJ1-2, with 7 nucleotides matching TRBD1. Germline lookup yields CDR1 MGHRA and CDR2 YSYEKL. The CDR3 contains 14 residues. V lost 4 bases and J lost 8; bases outside the gene matches: 10. The CDR3 region is CASSRPRQGGGYTF. The CDR3 nucleotides are TGCGCCAGCAGCCGACCCCGACAGGGCGGCGGCTACACCTTC.

This clone has a count of ten or more. The chain carries TRBV3-1 (or the pseudogene TRBV3-2) and TRBJ2-5; 9 bases map to TRBD2. With V trimmed by 6 bases and J by 5 bases, 19 bases remained unmatched. Germline loops: CDR1 LGHDT, CDR2 YNNKEL (reference sequence). This CDR3 region has 18 residues. CDR3 loop: CASSLAWSGRPWGETQYF. The CDR3 DNA reads as TGTGCCAGCAGTCTCGCCTGGAGCGGGAGGCCCTGGGGGGAGACCCAGTACTTC.

This clone was observed a handful of times. This chain links TRBV7-6 with TRBJ2-1, with 13 bases that match TRBD2. CDR1 is SGHVS, CDR2 FNYEAQ, per germline. Germline trimming cut 5 bases from V and 0 bases from J; bases unmatched to any gene: 10. This CDR3 contains 19 residues. The CDR3 sequence: CASSTRTSGRITSYNEQFF. The CDR3 DNA reads TGTGCCAGCAGCACTAGGACTAGCGGGAGAATCACCTCCTACAATGAGCAGTTCTTC.